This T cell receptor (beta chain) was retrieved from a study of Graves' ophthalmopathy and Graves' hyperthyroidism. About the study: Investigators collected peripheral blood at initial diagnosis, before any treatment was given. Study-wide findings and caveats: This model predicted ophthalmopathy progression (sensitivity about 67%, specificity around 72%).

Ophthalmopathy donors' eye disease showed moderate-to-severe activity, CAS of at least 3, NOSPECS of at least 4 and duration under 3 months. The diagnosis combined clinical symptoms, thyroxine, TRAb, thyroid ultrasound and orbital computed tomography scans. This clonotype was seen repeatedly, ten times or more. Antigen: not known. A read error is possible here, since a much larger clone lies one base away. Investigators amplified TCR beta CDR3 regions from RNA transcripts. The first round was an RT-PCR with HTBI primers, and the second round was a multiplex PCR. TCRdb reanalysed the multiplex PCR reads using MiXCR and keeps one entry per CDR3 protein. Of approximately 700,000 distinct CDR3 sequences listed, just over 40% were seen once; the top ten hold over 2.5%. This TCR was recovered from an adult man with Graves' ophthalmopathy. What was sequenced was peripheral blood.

This CDR3 is CASSVQGNTIYF. CDR3 coding DNA: TGTGCCAGCAGCGTACAAGGAAACACCATATATTTT. This chain uses TRBV7-2 with TRBJ1-3; D remains ambiguous. V lost 5 bases to trimming and J lost 4 bases, with 6 bases between them. This CDR3 spans 12 amino acids. CDR1 is SGHTA and CDR2 is FQGNSA in the germline V gene.